This TCR beta chain is drawn from a study of PD-L1 blockade in urothelial cancer. The table came from immunoSEQ multiplex PCR; TCRdb's copy has only in-frame clones and leaves some out. In the table there are about 83,000 clones, about 85% of which are singletons. V lost 3 bases, J lost 2 bases, and 6 bases stayed unmatched. The CDR3 runs to 16 residues. Germline lookup yields CDR1 KGHSH and CDR2 LQKENI. The sequences come from PBMCs, collected around atezolizumab (anti-PD-L1) treatment. The V and J genes are TRBV18 and TRBJ2-3; the match to TRBD2 covers 9 bases. This clonotype was sampled from a woman aged 70-85 years with urothelial cancer. The CDR3 DNA reads TGTGCCAGCTCACCCCAACTAGCGGGTCACACAGATACGCAGTATTTT. Residues: CASSPQLAGHTDTQYF. Using reference TRBV18 and TRBJ2-3 for the parts outside the CDR3, the full variable domain is NAGVMQNPRHLVRRRGQEARLRCSPMKGHSHVYWYRQLPEEGLKFMVYLQKENIIDESGMPKERFSAEFPKEGPSILRIQQVVRGDSAAYFCASSPQLAGHTDTQYFGPGTRLTVL.